The 13 T cell receptor beta chains reported below all come from one sample, sequenced in a study of T cells in Graves' hyperthyroidism and ophthalmopathy. Using RNA transcripts as the source, TCR beta CDR3 regions were amplified. TCR CDR3 underwent first-round RT-PCR with the HTBI primer set. TCRdb redid the calling of the multiplex PCR reads with MiXCR, one entry per CDR3 protein. In the table there are about 720,000 distinct CDR3 sequences, 18% of which are singletons. Sequenced sample: blood. The receptor source for this set is a woman between 50 and 59 years old with Graves' hyperthyroidism that later progressed to Graves' ophthalmopathy.

As to this clonotype: Mismatch with germline at one junction end may stem from a read error. J is TRBJ1-4 and V is TRBV5-1, with 8 positions matching TRBD1. Germline V gene data show CDR1 as SGHRS and CDR2 as YFSETQ. The CDR3 sequence is 15 residues long. The CDR3 region has the DNA TGCGCCGGCAGCTTATCAGGGGGCGCGGAAGAAAAACTGTTTTTT. Translation gives CAGSLSGGAEEKLFF.

The chain recombines TRBV5-6 with TRBJ2-1; TRBD1 aligns across 8 bases. The CDR3 is 13 amino acids. Per germline, CDR1 SGHDT and CDR2 YYEEEE. Germline trimming cut 1 base from V and 8 bases from J; bases unmatched to any gene: 2. The CDR3 here is CASSLIRGHEQFF. CDR3 in DNA: TGTGCCAGCAGCTTGATCAGGGGGCATGAGCAGTTCTTC.

This clonotype was recorded many times. The rearrangement joins TRBV3-1 to TRBJ1-4; D unclear. V was clipped by 0 bases and J by 5 bases, with 10 bases between them. Germline CDR1 is LGHDT and CDR2 is YNNKEL (reference sequence). The length of the CDR3 is 15 residues. CDR3 in DNA: TGTGCCAGCAGCCAAGACGACGCGGAAAATGAAAAACTGTTTTTT. Translation: CASSQDDAENEKLFF.

This clonotype turned up a few times. The chain combines TRBV20-1 with TRBJ1-2, with 8 bases lining up with TRBD1. The CDR3 spans 16 residues. CDR1 DFQATT and CDR2 SNEGSKA come from the germline V gene (reference sequence). V lost 5 bases to trimming and J lost 3 bases; unmatched junction nucleotides: 14. DNA for the CDR3: TGCAGTGCTCGGGGGGGGATACAGGGGGGAGACTATGGCTACACCTTC. Translating it yields CSARGGIQGGDYGYTF.

Notes on this clonotype: Possible read error: a much larger clone is one base away. The CDR3 DNA follows: TGTGCCAGCAGTTTACAGGGGGCGCACACTGAAGCTTCCTTT. Translation gives CASSLQGAHTEASF. The chain joins TRBV12-3 or TRBV12-4 to TRBJ1-1, with 8 nucleotides matching TRBD1. This CDR3 spans 14 amino acids.

The chain recombines TRBV10-2 with TRBJ2-1; the match to TRBD2 covers 12 bases. Germline V CDR1 and CDR2: WSHSY, SAAADI. The CDR3 is 18 amino acids. V lost 5 bases to trimming and J lost 4 bases; unmatched junction nucleotides: 12. The CDR3 DNA follows: TGCGCCAGCAGTCCCCGGGCTAGCGGGGGGGCCTTGTACAATGAGCAGTTCTTC. The encoded protein is CASSPRASGGALYNEQFF.

Remarks on this clonotype: A much larger clone lies one base from this, so it may be a read error. The chain carries TRBV20-1 and TRBJ2-5; the D gene is possibly TRBD1 (5 bases). Trimming took 3 bases from V and 1 from J, leaving 6 bases between them. The germline V gene has CDR1 DFQATT and CDR2 SNEGSKA (reference sequence). This CDR3 is 12 amino acids long. The CDR3 sequence is CSASRVQETQYF. CDR3 sequence (DNA): TGCAGTGCTAGCAGGGTCCAAGAGACCCAGTACTTC.

In its sample, this clonotype was seen many times. The V gene is TRBV6-2 or TRBV6-3, the J gene TRBJ1-1; D is possibly TRBD1 (5 bases). The CDR3 is 17 amino acids. Germline V gene data show CDR1 as MNHEY and CDR2 as SVGEGT. The V end was cut by 5 bases, the J end by 0 bases, with 19 bases between. Here the CDR3 DNA reads TGTGCCAGCAGTCGACAGAAAGGGCAAATAATGAACACTGAAGCTTTCTTT. Amino acid sequence: CASSRQKGQIMNTEAFF.

The V call is TRBV18, the J call TRBJ1-5, with 8 nucleotides matching TRBD1. J lost 0 bases, V lost 4 bases, and 8 bases had no gene match. CDR3 size: 17 residues. Germline CDR1 KGHSH, CDR2 LQKENI. The CDR3 loop is CASSRDRTRYSNQPQHF. The DNA for the CDR3 is TGTGCCAGCTCACGGGACAGGACCCGTTATAGCAATCAGCCCCAGCATTTT.

This clonotype was counted between two and nine times. The chain couples TRBV5-1 to TRBJ1-5; D not resolved. Germline V gives CDR1 SGHRS, CDR2 YFSETQ. The CDR3 has 13 amino acids. V was shortened by 4 bases and J by 2 bases, with 7 bases between the two germline ends. The CDR3 DNA follows: TGCGCCAGCAGCCTCCTCCGCAATCAGCCCCAGCATTTT. Protein product: CASSLLRNQPQHF.

This clonotype was found many times. The V call is TRBV12-3 or TRBV12-4, the J call TRBJ1-6; the D gene is possibly TRBD1 (5 bases). With 6 bases removed from V and 14 bases from J, the gap between germline ends came to 17 bases. The CDR3 spans 13 residues. CDR3 sequence (DNA): TGTGCCAGCAGGCTCCGGGACGGACCAGCCCTCCACTTT. Its protein is CASRLRDGPALHF.

This clonotype was detected ten times or more. The chain recombines TRBV10-3 with TRBJ2-2; D not certain. The CDR3 length is 14 residues. The germline CDR1 and CDR2 sequences are ENHRY and SYGVKD. V was shortened by 0 bases and J by 4 bases, with 6 bases between the two germline ends. The chain's CDR3 is CAISESHSTGELFF. The CDR3 bases are TGTGCCATCAGTGAGTCGCACAGCACCGGGGAGCTGTTTTTT.

The sample holds many counts of this clonotype. This chain joins TRBV18 and TRBJ1-1; 10 nucleotides agree with TRBD1. The V gene end was trimmed by 3 bases and the J gene end by 0 bases; junction bases not matched to a gene: 10. The CDR3 has 18 amino acids. Germline V gene lookup returns CDR1 KGHSH and CDR2 LQKENI. CDR3 sequence: CASSPQTGQGGLNTEAFF. The CDR3 DNA sequence: TGTGCCAGCTCACCTCAGACCGGACAGGGGGGACTGAACACTGAAGCTTTCTTT.